This T cell receptor (beta chain) was profiled in a study of blood T cell repertoires in COVID-19. Libraries were prepared by immunoSEQ multiplex PCR; TCRdb keeps only in-frame clonotypes and omits some of them. The repertoire includes under 400,000 clones, nearly 90% of them detected once, and about 6.5% sits in the top ten. Germline V gene sequence: CDR1 MNHEY, CDR2 SMNVEV (reference sequence). This CDR3 spans 15 amino acids. Between the trimmed V and J ends, which lost 0 bases and 4 bases, there was a span of 10 bases. The clonotype originates from a man in his late teens or twenties with active or convalescent COVID-19. The material sequenced was peripheral blood. The gene calls are TRBV27 and TRBJ1-5; D is unclear. CDR3 amino acids: CASSLSWSANQPQHF. In nucleotides, the CDR3 is TGTGCCAGCAGTTTATCGTGGAGCGCTAATCAGCCCCAGCATTTT.